This TCR beta chain was obtained from a study of blood T cell repertoires in COVID-19. The overall study: COVID-19 samples from acute and convalescent phases originated in the United States, Italy and Spain.

Only in-frame clones appear in the TCRdb table, and some are missing; sequencing was by immunoSEQ multiplex PCR. The sample has 200,000 to 300,000 clones; around 89% are singletons. This CDR3 comprises 15 residues. The germline CDR1 and CDR2 sequences are MNHEY and SVGAGI. The V gene lost 6 bases and the J gene lost 0 bases, with 15 bases spanning the gap. Sequenced sample: peripheral blood. This chain links TRBV6-5 with TRBJ2-7, with D possibly being TRBD2 (5 bases). The receptor was isolated from a woman aged 40 to 50 with acute or convalescent COVID-19. This CDR3 is CASRSTGESSYEQYV. The CDR3 coding sequence is TGTGCCAGCAGATCCACCGGGGAGAGCTCCTACGAGCAGTACGTC.